Shown below are 26 T cell receptor beta chains from a single sample sequenced in a study of PD-1 blockade in classical Hodgkin lymphoma. Sample time point: newly diagnosed, previously untreated cHL patient sample. Purification of CD4+ T cells from thawed PBMCs was achieved by magnetic negative selection. The method was immunoSEQ multiplex PCR; TCRdb's version includes in-frame clones alone and lacks a portion of them. The sample records some 34,000 clones, around 89% being singletons. Input material: CD4+ T cells from blood. These receptors came from a human donor with classical Hodgkin lymphoma.

This chain links TRBV7-9 with TRBJ2-7; no clear D gene. The CDR3 has 12 residues. Germline V gene sequence: CDR1 SEHNR, CDR2 FQNEAQ (reference sequence). V lost 1 base to trimming and J lost 1 base, with 2 bases between them. CDR3 region: CASSLGSYEQYF. The CDR3 DNA sequence: TGTGCCAGCAGCTTAGGATCCTACGAGCAGTACTTC.

The chain joins TRBV5-5 to TRBJ1-2; D gene uncertain. This CDR3 has 12 residues. V gave up 0 bases and J gave up 8 bases, with 8 bases separating them. CDR1 is SGHKS and CDR2 is YYEKEE in the germline V gene (reference sequence). The chain's CDR3 is CASSLEWGGYTF. CDR3 coding DNA: TGTGCCAGCAGCTTGGAGTGGGGAGGCTACACCTTC.

The chain combines TRBV29-1 with TRBJ1-4; TRBD1 agrees at 9 bases. The length of the CDR3 is 14 residues. CDR1 SQVTM and CDR2 ANQGSEA come from the germline V gene. The V gene end was trimmed by 6 bases and the J gene end by 6 bases; junction bases not matched to a gene: 8. CDR3 protein: CSVALQGADEKLFF. The CDR3 coding sequence is TGCAGCGTCGCCTTACAGGGGGCGGATGAAAAACTGTTTTTT.

The V and J genes are TRBV5-1 and TRBJ1-2, with D maybe TRBD1 (5 bases). The CDR3 extends over 16 amino acids. The V and J ends lost 0 bases and 2 bases respectively, with 14 bases between them. Germline V gives CDR1 SGHRS, CDR2 YFSETQ. CDR3 bases: TGCGCCAGCAGCTTGGGGTTTGGGGCGGAGAACTATGGCTACACCTTC. This gives the protein CASSLGFGAENYGYTF.

The chain is built from TRBV15 and TRBJ1-3; D is ambiguous. Per germline, CDR1 LNHNV and CDR2 YYDKDF (reference sequence). The CDR3 totals 15 residues. V dropped 0 bases and J dropped 1 base, with 7 bases sitting between them. CDR3 sequence (DNA): TGTGCCACCAGCAGAGATACGGCTTCTGGAAACACCATATATTTT. It encodes CATSRDTASGNTIYF.

The chain joins TRBV11-2 to TRBJ2-7; possibly TRBD2 for D (6 bases). Trimming took 0 bases from V and 3 from J, leaving 15 bases between them. CDR1 is SGHAT, CDR2 FQNNGV, per germline. This CDR3 contains 16 residues. The DNA of the CDR3 is TGTGCCAGCAGCTTAGAGGGGGGTAAATCGAGCTACGAGCAGTACTTC. This codes for CASSLEGGKSSYEQYF.

The chain carries TRBV9 and TRBJ1-1; D is perhaps TRBD1 (5 bases). V was trimmed by 4 bases and J by 0 bases, leaving 13 bases between them. Germline assignment: CDR1 SGDLS and CDR2 YYNGEE. The CDR3 runs to 15 residues. The CDR3 reads CASSPTSGVNTEAFF. Written as DNA, the CDR3 is TGTGCCAGCAGCCCCACCTCGGGGGTGAACACTGAAGCTTTCTTT. Filled out from reference TRBV9 and TRBJ1-1, the complete variable domain reads DSGVTQTPKHLITATGQRVTLRCSPRSGDLSVYWYQQSLDQGLQFLIQYYNGEERAKGNILERFSAQQFPDLHSELNLSSLELGDSALYFCASSPTSGVNTEAFFGQGTRLTVV.

This chain uses TRBV5-5 with TRBJ2-7; TRBD1 agrees at 10 bases. The CDR3 extends over 16 amino acids. The germline V gene encodes CDR1 SGHKS and CDR2 YYEKEE (reference sequence). Trimming took 3 bases from V and 2 from J; bases not matched to a gene: 8. The CDR3 protein is CASSSARQGAAYEQYF. The CDR3 coding sequence is TGTGCCAGCAGCTCTGCCCGACAGGGGGCGGCCTACGAGCAGTACTTC.

This chain connects TRBV11-2 to TRBJ2-1, with 9 bases identical to TRBD1. CDR3 size: 15 residues. The V and J ends lost 5 bases and 6 bases, in that order; junction bases with no gene match: 8. Germline V CDR1 and CDR2: SGHAT, FQNNGV. CDR3 in amino acids: CASSLSGTGRNEQFF. In DNA, the CDR3 is TGTGCCAGCAGCCTGTCCGGGACAGGGCGCAATGAGCAGTTCTTC. The full variable domain, with the rest looked up from reference TRBV11-2 and TRBJ2-1, is EAGVAQSPRYKIIEKRQSVAFWCNPISGHATLYWYQQILGQGPKLLIQFQNNGVVDDSQLPKDRFSAERLKGVDSTLKIQPAKLEDSAVYLCASSLSGTGRNEQFFGPGTRLTVL.

In its sample, this clone was seen once. The rearrangement links TRBV18 to TRBJ1-1; no firm D call. Trimming removed 3 bases from V and 1 base from J, with 9 bases in between. Germline V gene sequence: CDR1 KGHSH, CDR2 LQKENI. The CDR3 spans 14 residues. CDR3 DNA: TGTGCCAGCTCACCGTCGGCGGCGAACACTGAAGCTTTCTTT. This codes for CASSPSAANTEAFF.

This clone was seen a single time. V is TRBV5-1 and J is TRBJ2-5, with 7 positions matching TRBD2. The germline V gene encodes CDR1 SGHRS and CDR2 YFSETQ. V was clipped by 2 bases and J by 5 bases; unmatched bases: 6. The CDR3 is made up of 14 amino acids. The CDR3 DNA is TGCGCCAGCAGCTTTAACAGCGGGAAGGAGACCCAGTACTTC. Translating it yields CASSFNSGKETQYF.

V and J are TRBV5-5 and TRBJ1-3; 8 nucleotides agree with TRBD1. CDR3 size: 17 residues. From germline, CDR1 is SGHKS and CDR2 YYEKEE (reference sequence). V was pared by 0 bases and J by 2 bases, with 7 bases of the junction left unmatched. As DNA, the CDR3 is TGTGCCAGCAGCTTGGTGGCAGGGGGCTTACCTGGAAACACCATATATTTT. It encodes CASSLVAGGLPGNTIYF.

This chain connects TRBV7-2 to TRBJ1-1; D gene unclear. V was cut by 5 bases and J by 1 base, with 8 bases left in between. CDR3 length: 13 amino acids. Germline CDR1 SGHTA, CDR2 FQGNSA. The CDR3 loop reads CASSVPRNTEAFF. CDR3 bases: TGTGCCAGCAGCGTACCAAGGAACACTGAAGCTTTCTTT. Full variable domain (missing parts from reference TRBV7-2 and TRBJ1-1): GAGVSQSPSNKVTEKGKDVELRCDPISGHTALYWYRQSLGQGLEFLIYFQGNSAPDKSGLPSDRFSAERTGGSVSTLTIQRTQQEDSAVYLCASSVPRNTEAFFGQGTRLTVV.

Only one count was recorded for this clone. The rearrangement uses TRBV14 and TRBJ2-7; no definite D call. This CDR3 region has 16 residues. V shed 0 bases and J shed 2 bases, with 14 bases lying between them. Germline-derived CDR1 and CDR2 are SGHDN and FVKESK. CDR3: CASSQDLMTTTYEQYF. The DNA of the CDR3 is TGTGCCAGCAGCCAAGATCTAATGACAACTACCTACGAGCAGTACTTC.

V gene TRBV18 combines with J gene TRBJ2-3; no firm D call. Trimming cost V 0 bases and J 3 bases, with 7 bases left between them. Per germline, CDR1 KGHSH and CDR2 LQKENI. There are 14 residues in the CDR3. CDR3 sequence (DNA): TGTGCCAGCTCACCACCATTCGTGACAGATACGCAGTATTTT. It specifies CASSPPFVTDTQYF.

This chain links TRBV29-1 with TRBJ2-7; the match to TRBD1 covers 11 bases. The V gene end was trimmed by 6 bases and the J gene end by 6 bases; junction bases not matched to a gene: 10. The germline V gene has CDR1 SQVTM and CDR2 ANQGSEA. The CDR3 has 14 amino acids. The CDR3 DNA reads as TGCAGCGTGGGAAGGGGGACAGGGGGGCCCGAGCAGTACTTC. Amino acids: CSVGRGTGGPEQYF.

V is TRBV19 and J is TRBJ1-5; D unresolved. Germline V CDR1 and CDR2: LNHDA, SQIVND (reference sequence). The CDR3 is 14 residues long. Trimming stripped 4 bases from V and 2 bases from J, with 9 bases between. The CDR3 DNA reads as TGTGCCAGTAGTAATGCAAAAGGCAATCAGCCCCAGCATTTT. Translating gives CASSNAKGNQPQHF.

The gene calls are TRBV5-1 and TRBJ1-4; D possibly corresponds to TRBD1 (6 bases). The CDR3 sequence is 15 residues long. Between the trimmed V and J ends, which lost 2 bases and 4 bases, there was a span of 12 bases. Germline V lookup: CDR1 SGHRS, CDR2 YFSETQ. CDR3 coding DNA: TGCGCCAGCAGCTTCAACAGGGCCTATAATGAAAAACTGTTTTTT. This gives the protein CASSFNRAYNEKLFF.

The CDR3 DNA follows: TGTGCCAGCAGGGCGGACAGGGGTTTGAAGTCTGGAAACACCATATATTTT. Protein product: CASRADRGLKSGNTIYF. The J gene is TRBJ1-3, the V gene TRBV28, with 9 bases matching TRBD1. The CDR3 totals 17 residues. With 6 bases clipped from V and 1 base from J, the junction kept 10 bases outside the gene matches. Per germline, CDR1 MDHEN and CDR2 SYDVKM.

The chain recombines TRBV7-9 with TRBJ2-3; D is uncertain. Germline assignment: CDR1 SEHNR and CDR2 FQNEAQ (reference sequence). CDR3 length: 17 amino acids. Trimming removed 0 bases at V and 3 bases at J, with 16 bases between. CDR3 loop: CASSLAKMTLGTDTQYF. As DNA, the CDR3 is TGTGCCAGCAGCTTAGCGAAGATGACCCTTGGGACAGATACGCAGTATTTT.

The rearrangement links TRBV20-1 to TRBJ1-1; D is ambiguous. Trimming cost V 0 bases and J 10 bases, with 9 bases left between them. The germline gives CDR1 DFQATT, CDR2 SNEGSKA (reference sequence). The CDR3 is made up of 11 amino acids. In DNA, the CDR3 is TGCAGTGCTAGAGACTCCCAAGGAGCTTTCTTT. Its translation is CSARDSQGAFF.

The V gene is TRBV11-2, the J gene TRBJ2-7; TRBD2 aligns across 7 bases. Trimming took 0 bases from V and 3 from J; bases not matched to a gene: 8. Germline CDR1 SGHAT, CDR2 FQNNGV. The CDR3 is 16 residues long. The chain's CDR3 is CASSLEFQRGFYEQYF. The CDR3 DNA sequence: TGTGCCAGCAGCTTAGAGTTCCAGCGGGGCTTCTACGAGCAGTACTTC.

This clone showed up just a few times. This chain connects TRBV18 to TRBJ1-5; D remains unclear. The V gene's germline CDR1 is KGHSH and CDR2 LQKENI. The V and J ends lost 4 bases and 6 bases respectively, with 10 bases between them. There are 13 residues in the CDR3. CDR3 nucleotide sequence: TGTGCCAGCTCACTGGACCGGACTCAGCCCCAGCATTTT. Translating it yields CASSLDRTQPQHF.

The chain has TRBV11-2 and TRBJ2-5, with D possibly matching TRBD1 (5 bases). Germline CDR1 is SGHAT and CDR2 is FQNNGV. This CDR3 has 15 residues. V shed 5 bases and J shed 5 bases, with 18 bases lying between them. The CDR3 is CASSPLYSGRETQYF. The CDR3 DNA is TGTGCCAGCAGCCCCCTTTACTCAGGGCGCGAGACCCAGTACTTC.

V gene TRBV5-1 combines with J gene TRBJ2-1; perhaps TRBD2 as D (5 bases). CDR3 length: 16 residues. The germline V gene encodes CDR1 SGHRS and CDR2 YFSETQ. The V end was cut by 0 bases, the J end by 9 bases, with 19 bases between. CDR3 region: CASSLDLSWRRGEQFF. CDR3 in DNA: TGCGCCAGCAGCTTGGATCTTAGCTGGAGACGGGGTGAGCAGTTCTTC.

The V and J genes are TRBV7-9 and TRBJ2-5; 8 bases agree with TRBD1. The ends lost 2 bases at V and 2 bases at J; junction bases unmatched: 10. Germline CDR1 and CDR2: SEHNR and FQNEAQ (reference sequence). The CDR3 consists of 17 residues. The DNA for the CDR3 is TGTGCCAGCAGCTTAACCCTTAAACAGGGGGTTCAAGAGACCCAGTACTTC. Amino acids: CASSLTLKQGVQETQYF.